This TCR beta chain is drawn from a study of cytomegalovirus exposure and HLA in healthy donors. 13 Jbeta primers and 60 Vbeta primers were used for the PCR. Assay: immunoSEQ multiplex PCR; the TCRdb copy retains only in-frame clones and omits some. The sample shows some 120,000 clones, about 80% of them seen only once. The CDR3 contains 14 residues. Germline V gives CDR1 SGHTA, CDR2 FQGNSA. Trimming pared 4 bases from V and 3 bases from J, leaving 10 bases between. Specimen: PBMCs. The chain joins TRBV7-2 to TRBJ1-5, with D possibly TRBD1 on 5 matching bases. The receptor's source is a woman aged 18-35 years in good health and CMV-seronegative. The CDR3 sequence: CASSSGGVNQPQHF. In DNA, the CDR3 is TGTGCCAGCAGCTCGGGGGGGGTCAATCAGCCCCAGCATTTT.